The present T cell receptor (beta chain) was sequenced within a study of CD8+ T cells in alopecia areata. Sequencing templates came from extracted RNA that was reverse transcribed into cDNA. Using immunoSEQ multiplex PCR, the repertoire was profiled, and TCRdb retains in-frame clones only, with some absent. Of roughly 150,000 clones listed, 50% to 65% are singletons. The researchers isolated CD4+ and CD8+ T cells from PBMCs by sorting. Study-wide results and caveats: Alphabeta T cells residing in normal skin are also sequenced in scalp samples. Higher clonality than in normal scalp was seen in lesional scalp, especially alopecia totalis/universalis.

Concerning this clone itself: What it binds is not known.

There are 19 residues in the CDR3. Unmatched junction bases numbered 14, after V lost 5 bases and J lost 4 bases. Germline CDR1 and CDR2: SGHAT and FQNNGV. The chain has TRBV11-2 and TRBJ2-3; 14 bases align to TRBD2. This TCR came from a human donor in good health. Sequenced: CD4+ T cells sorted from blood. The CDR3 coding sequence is TGTGCCAGCAGCGCCCAATCGGGGACTAGCGGGAGATATTCAGATACGCAGTATTTT. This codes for CASSAQSGTSGRYSDTQYF.